The rows below give T cell receptor beta chains drawn from one sample of a study of T cells in narcolepsy. This table comes from immunoSEQ multiplex PCR, and its TCRdb copy is limited to in-frame clones, with some not included. The data contain some 30,000 clones, around 80% of them singletons. The specimen was memory (CD45RA-) CD4+ T cells from blood. The receptors shown here come from a human donor in good health. Both conserved end residues are part of each CDR3. The D gene is left open where the match is weak. Clone size is shown for a subset of rows, as once, few, many or a class of expanded clone.

-	TRBV30	TRBJ1-2	-	TGTGCCTGGGAAGGATGGGATGGCTACACCTTC	CAWEGWDGYTF
-	TRBV7-2	TRBJ2-7	TRBD2	TGTGCCAGCAGCTTAGCGCTACTAGCGGGGGCAAATTTC	CASSLALLAGANF
few	TRBV9	TRBJ1-1	-	TGTGCCAGCAGCGTAGGGGGGGACACTGAAGCTTTCTTT	CASSVGGDTEAFF
-	TRBV28	TRBJ2-6	-	TGTGCCAGCCAGCTGGGGGGTACCAACGTCCTGACTTTC	CASQLGGTNVLTF
-	TRBV6-5	TRBJ2-3	-	TGTGCCAGCAATGTGGGGGCCACAGATACGCAGTATTTT	CASNVGATDTQYF
-	TRBV7-9	TRBJ2-5	-	TGTGCCAGCAGCCCAGTTGCGACCCAGTACTTC	CASSPVATQYF
-	TRBV7-3	TRBJ2-2	TRBD1	TGTGCCAGCAGTGCACAGGGGGCCGGCGGGGAGCTGTTTTTT	CASSAQGAGGELFF
few	TRBV6-1	TRBJ2-1	TRBD2	TGTGCCAGCAGTGGGCTAGCGGGGGAGGGTGAGCAGTTCTTC	CASSGLAGEGEQFF
-	TRBV4-2	TRBJ2-2	-	TGTGCCAGCAGCCAACCCCCCGTACCCCTTGGGACCGGGGAGCTGTTTTTT	CASSQPPVPLGTGELFF
-	TRBV9	TRBJ2-1	TRBD1	TGTGCCAGCAGCGTAGACACGGGACAGGGGGTCAGAAATGAGCAGTTCTTC	CASSVDTGQGVRNEQFF
-	TRBV5-4	TRBJ1-2	TRBD1	TGTGCCAGCAGCGGGAGACAGGGCAACTATGGCTACACCTTC	CASSGRQGNYGYTF
-	TRBV16	TRBJ2-7	-	TGTGCCAGCAGCCAGTATAGTTACGAGCAGTACTTC	CASSQYSYEQYF
-	TRBV9	TRBJ1-2	-	TGTGCCAGCAGCGTAGGCAGGGGCGACTATGGCTACACCTTC	CASSVGRGDYGYTF
-	TRBV6-1	TRBJ1-5	-	TGTGCCAGCAGTGGTCGGGGGAGCAATCAGCCCCAGCATTTT	CASSGRGSNQPQHF
once	TRBV29-1	TRBJ1-2	-	TGCAGCGTTGTAACAGGGAGAACTAACTATGGCTACACCTTC	CSVVTGRTNYGYTF
-	TRBV5-1	TRBJ2-2	-	TGCGCCAGCAGCTTGGACAGGGAGGACACCGGGGAGCTGTTTTTT	CASSLDREDTGELFF